This TCR beta chain was captured by sequencing in a study of Graves' ophthalmopathy and Graves' hyperthyroidism. Notes on the study in general: Among expanded thyroid clonotypes above 0.001 frequency, most also occurred in blood.

There are a few counts of this clonotype. Its antigen is as yet unknown. V shed 4 bases and J shed 8 bases, with 17 bases lying between them. This CDR3 is 15 amino acids long. The germline gives CDR1 SGHTA, CDR2 FQGNSA. TCR beta CDR3 amplification used RNA transcripts. HTBI primers served in a first-round RT-PCR, which a second-round multiplex PCR followed. Via MiXCR, TCRdb re-called the multiplex PCR reads, giving one row per CDR3 protein. This sample carries about 620,000 distinct CDR3 sequences, 22% of them seen once, and the ten largest clones take around 6.9%. Sampling under 12 ml of fresh peripheral blood provided the PBMCs.

This TCR was sampled from a woman in her late teens or twenties with stable Graves' hyperthyroidism. Some clones in this sample may be carry-over from other donors' samples. The chain links TRBV7-2 to TRBJ2-2; D assignment may be TRBD1 or TRBD2 (6 bases each). What was sequenced was peripheral blood. For the CDR3, the DNA is TGTGCCAGCAGCTCTGGACAAGGGGGGTCGGGGGAGCTGTTTTTT. Amino acids: CASSSGQGGSGELFF.